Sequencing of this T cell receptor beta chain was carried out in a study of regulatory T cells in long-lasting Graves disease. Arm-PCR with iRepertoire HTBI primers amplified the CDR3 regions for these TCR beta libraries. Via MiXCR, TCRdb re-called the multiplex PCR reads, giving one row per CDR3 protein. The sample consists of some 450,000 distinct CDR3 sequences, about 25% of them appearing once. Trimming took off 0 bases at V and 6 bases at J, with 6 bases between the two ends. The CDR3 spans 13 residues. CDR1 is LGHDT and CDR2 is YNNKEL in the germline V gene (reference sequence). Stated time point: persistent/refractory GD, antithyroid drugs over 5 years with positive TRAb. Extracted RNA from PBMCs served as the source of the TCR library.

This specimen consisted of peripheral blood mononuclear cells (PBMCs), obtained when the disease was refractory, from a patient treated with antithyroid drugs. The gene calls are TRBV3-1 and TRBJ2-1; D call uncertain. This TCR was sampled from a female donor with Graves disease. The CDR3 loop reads CASSQEGTNEQFF. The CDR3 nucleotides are TGTGCCAGCAGCCAAGAGGGTACCAATGAGCAGTTCTTC.